The 23 T cell receptor beta chains below all came from one sample that was sequenced in a study of technical replicates of blood from a few donors. Measured with immunoSEQ multiplex PCR; TCRdb has only the in-frame clones, and not every one. The data show about 80,000 clones, with around 94% seen just once and about 0.39% held by the top ten. Sequencing was carried out using T cells isolated from PBMCs. These receptors were taken from a human donor in good health.

The genes are TRBV2 and TRBJ1-1; D remains ambiguous. The V gene's germline CDR1 is SNHLY and CDR2 FYNNEI. The CDR3 totals 11 residues. The V end was cut by 7 bases, the J end by 0 bases, with 3 bases between. CDR3 sequence (DNA): TGTGCCAGCATAATGAACACTGAAGCTTTCTTT. This encodes CASIMNTEAFF. Filled out from reference TRBV2 and TRBJ1-1, the complete variable domain reads EPEVTQTPSHQVTQMGQEVILRCVPISNHLYFYWYRQILGQKVEFLVSFYNNEISEKSEIFDDQFSVERPDGSNFTLKIRSTKLEDSAMYFCASIMNTEAFFGQGTRLTVV.

The rearrangement joins TRBV25-1 to TRBJ1-6, with 9 bases matching TRBD1. The CDR3 is made up of 15 amino acids. The junction had 4 bases not matched to a gene; V was cut back by 1 base and J by 9 bases. Germline assignment: CDR1 MGHDK and CDR2 SYGVNS. This chain's CDR3 is CASSEWDRAGSPLHF. CDR3 sequence (DNA): TGTGCCAGCAGTGAATGGGACAGGGCCGGTTCACCCCTCCACTTT.

This chain connects TRBV5-4 to TRBJ1-1; 7 bases match TRBD1. Germline loops: CDR1 SGHNT, CDR2 YYREEE (reference sequence). CDR3 length equals 14 residues. V gave up 6 bases and J gave up 7 bases; unmatched junction bases: 12. The chain's CDR3 is CASTETGTALEAFF. As DNA, the CDR3 is TGTGCCAGCACCGAGACCGGGACAGCTCTTGAAGCTTTCTTT.

The rearrangement uses TRBV6-5 and TRBJ2-1, with TRBD1 as a possible D gene (6 bases). Trimming stripped 6 bases from V and 1 base from J, with 13 bases between. This CDR3 has 15 residues. Germline V gene lookup returns CDR1 MNHEY and CDR2 SVGAGI. CDR3 amino acids: CASRLGASSYNEQFF. As DNA, the CDR3 is TGTGCCAGCAGGTTGGGGGCTTCTTCCTACAATGAGCAGTTCTTC.

The chain uses TRBV2 and TRBJ2-5; the match to TRBD1 covers 7 bases. The V gene's germline CDR1 is SNHLY and CDR2 FYNNEI. After removal of 4 bases from V and 2 bases from J, the junction contained 19 bases not matched to a gene. This CDR3 is built from 19 residues. Here the CDR3 DNA reads TGTGCCAGCAGTGTAGGTAGGGGGCATCGATATCGGGTACAAGAGACCCAGTACTTC. This codes for CASSVGRGHRYRVQETQYF.

The genes are TRBV5-5 and TRBJ1-3; D gene unclear. Germline V gene sequence: CDR1 SGHKS, CDR2 YYEKEE (reference sequence). The CDR3 is made up of 14 amino acids. Deletions cut 0 bases from V and 2 bases from J, with 6 bases between. The CDR3 coding sequence is TGTGCCAGCAGCTTGGGGCAGGCTGGAAACACCATATATTTT. This sequence encodes CASSLGQAGNTIYF.

This chain joins TRBV7-8 and TRBJ2-7, with a tentative D call TRBD1 (5 bases). Trimming shortened V by 10 bases and J by 6 bases, and 22 bases separated the two germline ends. The CDR3 has 14 residues. The germline CDR1 and CDR2 sequences are SGHVS and FQNEAQ. Here the CDR3 DNA reads TGTGCCACCCAGGGTGGATTCGGACCAGGCGAGCAGTACTTC. Translating gives CATQGGFGPGEQYF.

This sequence joins TRBV6-6 and TRBJ2-1; 7 nucleotides align to TRBD2. Germline loops: CDR1 MNHNY, CDR2 SVGAGI (reference sequence). The CDR3 contains 14 residues. Losses at the gene ends were 2 bases for V and 6 bases for J; bases not matched to a gene: 4. CDR3: CASSYMAGVNEQFF. CDR3 coding DNA: TGTGCCAGCAGTTACATGGCGGGAGTCAATGAGCAGTTCTTC.

In this sample, this clone turned up a few times. V gene TRBV2 combines with J gene TRBJ2-2; D unclear. Germline loops: CDR1 SNHLY, CDR2 FYNNEI. The length of the CDR3 is 12 residues. The V gene lost 8 bases and the J gene lost 1 base, with 5 bases spanning the gap. DNA for the CDR3: TGTGCCAGCCTATGGAACACCGGGGAGCTGTTTTTT. Translated: CASLWNTGELFF.

This chain connects TRBV4-3 to TRBJ1-2; TRBD1 matches 8 bases. Germline V gene lookup returns CDR1 LGHNA and CDR2 YSLEER. This CDR3 is 15 amino acids long. With V trimmed by 3 bases and J by 3 bases, 6 bases remained unmatched. In DNA form, the CDR3 reads TGCGCCAGCAGCCAGGCCCTACAGGGGGACTATGGCTACACCTTC. It specifies CASSQALQGDYGYTF.

The V and J genes are TRBV25-1 and TRBJ2-6; perhaps TRBD1 as D (5 bases). V lost 7 bases and J 0 bases, leaving 10 bases between the germline ends. Per the germline V gene, CDR1 is MGHDK and CDR2 is SYGVNS. The CDR3 consists of 15 residues. CDR3 sequence reads: CASTTGVSGANVLTF. The DNA for the CDR3 is TGTGCCAGCACTACAGGCGTCTCTGGGGCCAACGTCCTGACTTTC.

This sequence joins TRBV5-1 and TRBJ1-5; D is undetermined. This CDR3 is built from 15 residues. The germline gives CDR1 SGHRS, CDR2 YFSETQ. Trimming shortened V by 1 base and J by 4 bases, and 12 bases separated the two germline ends. The CDR3 DNA follows: TGCGCCAGCAGCTTGAAGGGCGGACTAAATCAGCCCCAGCATTTT. This encodes CASSLKGGLNQPQHF.

V and J are TRBV7-9 and TRBJ1-2; 9 nucleotides line up with TRBD1. With 5 bases clipped from V and 6 bases from J, the junction kept 4 bases outside the gene matches. This CDR3 has 13 residues. Germline V gene lookup returns CDR1 SEHNR and CDR2 FQNEAQ (reference sequence). The CDR3 nucleotides are TGTGCCAGCAGCCCGGGGACAGGGAATGGCTACACCTTC. Its protein is CASSPGTGNGYTF.

The J gene is TRBJ2-7, the V gene TRBV7-3; 8 nucleotides align to TRBD2. Looked up from germline, CDR1 is SGHTA and CDR2 is FQGTGA. The CDR3 has 18 residues. The V gene end was trimmed by 5 bases and the J gene end by 0 bases; junction bases not matched to a gene: 15. CDR3 amino acids: CASSPWGERELRSYEQYF. CDR3 DNA sequence: TGTGCCAGCAGCCCGTGGGGGGAGCGGGAGCTTCGCTCCTACGAGCAGTACTTC.

V gene TRBV7-8 combines with J gene TRBJ2-1; TRBD2 matches 8 bases. This CDR3 has 15 amino acids. Germline-derived CDR1 and CDR2 are SGHVS and FQNEAQ. The V segment lost 4 bases and the J segment 0 bases; nucleotides outside the gene matches: 2. The CDR3 bases are TGTGCCAGCAGCTCTACTAGCGGCTCCTACAATGAGCAGTTCTTC. It encodes CASSSTSGSYNEQFF.

V and J are TRBV7-3 and TRBJ1-1, with TRBD1 identical over 9 bases. V lost 5 bases and J lost 5; bases outside the gene matches: 9. The CDR3 is 15 residues long. Germline CDR1 and CDR2: SGHTA and FQGTGA. The CDR3 nucleotides are TGTGCCAGCAGCGCACACAGGGGGCAGGTAACTGAAGCTTTCTTT. Its protein product is CASSAHRGQVTEAFF.

The chain joins TRBV6-1 to TRBJ1-2; no reliable D call. The germline V gene encodes CDR1 MNHNS and CDR2 SASEGT. The V and J ends lost 1 base and 5 bases respectively, with 14 bases between them. This CDR3 region has 15 residues. This CDR3 reads CASSEVAITAYGYTF. DNA of the CDR3: TGTGCCAGCAGTGAAGTGGCGATCACAGCTTATGGCTACACCTTC.

CDR3 amino acids: CASSQDGRGPSNYGYTF. The DNA of the CDR3 is TGCGCCAGCAGCCAAGATGGCAGGGGGCCCTCTAACTATGGCTACACCTTC. The chain employs TRBV4-1 and TRBJ1-2, with 8 bases lining up with TRBD1. Germline CDR1 reads MGHRA; CDR2 reads YSYEKL. The CDR3 is 17 amino acids. The trim removed 0 bases at V and 0 bases at J, leaving 6 bases unmatched.

The rearrangement links TRBV5-6 to TRBJ2-7; the D is unclear. The V end lost 3 bases, the J end lost 0 bases, and 10 bases lay between the germline ends. The CDR3 contains 14 residues. Germline CDR1 is SGHDT and CDR2 is YYEEEE. The CDR3 nucleotides are TGTGCCAGCAGCTCCCTTCCTAGCTCCTACGAGCAGTACTTC. Translated, it gives CASSSLPSSYEQYF.

The rearrangement links TRBV4-2 to TRBJ1-1; D ambiguous. Per the germline V gene, CDR1 is LGHNA and CDR2 is YNFKEQ. The CDR3 length is 14 residues. Trimming cost V 1 base and J 10 bases, with 16 bases left between them. The chain's CDR3 is CASSQGLEVLVAFF. CDR3 DNA: TGTGCCAGCAGCCAAGGGCTAGAAGTGTTGGTAGCTTTCTTT.

Only a few counts were recorded for this clone. CDR3 sequence: CASSYGGTGGSTEAFF. CDR3 DNA sequence: TGTGCCAGCAGTTACGGTGGGACAGGGGGCTCAACTGAAGCTTTCTTT. The chain is built from TRBV6-5 and TRBJ1-1; 12 bases fit TRBD1. The trim removed 2 bases at V and 5 bases at J, leaving 6 bases unmatched. This CDR3 spans 16 amino acids. In germline, CDR1 is MNHEY, CDR2 SVGAGI.

The DNA for the CDR3 is TGTGCCAGTACCGGGGAGGGAGGGCCCTACGAGCAGTACTTC. Its protein product is CASTGEGGPYEQYF. V gene TRBV5-6 combines with J gene TRBJ2-7; 7 positions match TRBD2. This CDR3 contains 14 residues. Per the germline V gene, CDR1 is SGHDT and CDR2 is YYEEEE. V was pared by 8 bases and J by 2 bases, with 10 bases of the junction left unmatched. Variable domain in full (rest from reference TRBV5-6 and TRBJ2-7): DAGVTQSPTHLIKTRGQQVTLRCSPKSGHDTVSWYQQALGQGPQFIFQYYEEEERQRGNFPDRFSGHQFPNYSSELNVNALLLGDSALYLCASTGEGGPYEQYFGPGTRLTVT.

This chain links TRBV7-2 with TRBJ1-5, with D unresolved. Germline V gene sequence: CDR1 SGHTA, CDR2 FQGNSA. The length of the CDR3 is 16 residues. Between the trimmed V and J ends, which lost 3 bases and 4 bases, there was a span of 16 bases. CDR3 protein: CASSFGSVSANQPQHF. The CDR3 DNA reads TGTGCCAGCAGCTTTGGCTCAGTCAGCGCTAATCAGCCCCAGCATTTT.